Below are 3 T cell receptor beta chains sequenced from a single sample in a study of T cell responses to AZD1222 COVID-19 vaccine. Using immunoSEQ multiplex PCR, the repertoire was profiled, and TCRdb retains in-frame clones only, with some absent. The sample has fewer than 130,000 clones, roughly 93% seen once; the top ten hold about 3.1%. The specimen was peripheral blood, collected 28 days after the second AZD1222 dose. Receptors were obtained from an adult who received the AZD1222 COVID-19 vaccine.

The rearrangement links TRBV6-4 to TRBJ2-1, with 10 bases lining up with TRBD2. The V gene's germline CDR1 is MRHNA and CDR2 SNTAGT. This CDR3 has 15 amino acids. Germline trimming cut 2 bases from V and 8 bases from J; bases unmatched to any gene: 6. CDR3 loop: CASSDGAGGPDEQFF. The CDR3 nucleotides are TGTGCCAGCAGTGACGGAGCGGGGGGGCCAGATGAGCAGTTCTTC.

The CDR3 DNA reads as TGTGCCAGCAGCAGGGGGCGCACCGGGGAGCTGTTTTTT. Encoded protein: CASSRGRTGELFF. This sequence joins TRBV21-1 and TRBJ2-2; the D call of TRBD1 is as the table states it, not checked on the DNA. TRBV21-1 is a known pseudogene. The CDR3 loop spans 13 amino acids.

The rearrangement links TRBV11-2 to TRBJ2-3, with a possible D match to TRBD1 (5 bases). V was pared by 0 bases and J by 0 bases, with 13 bases between. CDR3 length: 17 residues. Germline V CDR1 and CDR2: SGHAT, FQNNGV. The CDR3 spells CASSLDLGATSTDTQYF. CDR3 DNA sequence: TGTGCCAGCAGCTTAGATCTAGGGGCCACTAGCACAGATACGCAGTATTTT. The full variable domain, rest sourced from reference TRBV11-2 and TRBJ2-3, is EAGVAQSPRYKIIEKRQSVAFWCNPISGHATLYWYQQILGQGPKLLIQFQNNGVVDDSQLPKDRFSAERLKGVDSTLKIQPAKLEDSAVYLCASSLDLGATSTDTQYFGPGTRLTVL.